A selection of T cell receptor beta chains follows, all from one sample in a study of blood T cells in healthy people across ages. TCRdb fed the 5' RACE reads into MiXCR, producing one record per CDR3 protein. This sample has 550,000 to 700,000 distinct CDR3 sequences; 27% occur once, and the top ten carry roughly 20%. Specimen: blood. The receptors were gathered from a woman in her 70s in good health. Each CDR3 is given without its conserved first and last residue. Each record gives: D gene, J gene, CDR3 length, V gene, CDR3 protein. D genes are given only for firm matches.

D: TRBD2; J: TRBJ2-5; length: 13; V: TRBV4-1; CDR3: ASSPASGGSETQY
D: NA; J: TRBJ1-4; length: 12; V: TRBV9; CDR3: ASSVGANNEKLF
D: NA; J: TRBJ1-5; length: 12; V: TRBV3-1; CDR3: ASSPSAANQPQH
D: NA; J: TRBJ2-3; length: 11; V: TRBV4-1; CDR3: ASSRPPENTQY
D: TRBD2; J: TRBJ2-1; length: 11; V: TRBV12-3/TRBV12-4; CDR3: ASRRGSSNEQF
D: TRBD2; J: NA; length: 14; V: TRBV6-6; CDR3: ASSYSPSGGANEQF
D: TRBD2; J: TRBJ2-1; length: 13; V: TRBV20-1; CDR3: SARLLAGGYNEQF
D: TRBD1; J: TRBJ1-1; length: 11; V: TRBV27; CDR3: ASPTGGVTEAF
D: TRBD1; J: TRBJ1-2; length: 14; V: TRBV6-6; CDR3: ASSYGTGELNYGYT
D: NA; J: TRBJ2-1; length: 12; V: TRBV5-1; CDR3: ASSGRGSYNEQF
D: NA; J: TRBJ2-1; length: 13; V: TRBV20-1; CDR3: SARPGGRINNEQF
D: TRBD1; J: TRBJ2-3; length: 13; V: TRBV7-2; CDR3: ASSSRTGGTDTQY
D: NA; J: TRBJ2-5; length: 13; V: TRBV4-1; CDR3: ASSQEHRNVGTQY
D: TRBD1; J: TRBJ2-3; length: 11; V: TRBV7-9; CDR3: ASDRESTDTQY
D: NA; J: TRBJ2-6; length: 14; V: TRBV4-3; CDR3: ASSLVPNSGANVLT
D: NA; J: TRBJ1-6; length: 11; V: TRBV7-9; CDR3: ASSSRDVSPLH
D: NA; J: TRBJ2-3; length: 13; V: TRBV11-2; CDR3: ASSLAEADTDTQY
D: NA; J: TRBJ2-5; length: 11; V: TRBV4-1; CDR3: ASSRLTGETQY
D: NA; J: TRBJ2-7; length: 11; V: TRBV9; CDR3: ASSPRLVHEQY
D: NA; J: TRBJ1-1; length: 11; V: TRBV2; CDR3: ASTEQVNTEAF
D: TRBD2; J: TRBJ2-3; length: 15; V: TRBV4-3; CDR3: ASSQGLAGGQADTQY
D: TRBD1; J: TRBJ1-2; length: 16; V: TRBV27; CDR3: ASSLLAFGGGQGNGYT
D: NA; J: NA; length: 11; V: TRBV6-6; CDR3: ASSYSGSDEQF
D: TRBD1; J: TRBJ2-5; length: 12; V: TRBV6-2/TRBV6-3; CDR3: ASSNRDRGETQY
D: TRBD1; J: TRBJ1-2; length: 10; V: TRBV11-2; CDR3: ASRTGKDGYT
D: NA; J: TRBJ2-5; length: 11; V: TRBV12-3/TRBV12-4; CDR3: ASSLDRGHVQY
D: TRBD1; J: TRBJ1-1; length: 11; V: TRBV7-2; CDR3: ASSLVQGAAAF
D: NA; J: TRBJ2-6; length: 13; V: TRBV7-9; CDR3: ASSPTFAGANVLT
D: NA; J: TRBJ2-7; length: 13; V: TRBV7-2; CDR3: ASSLRAANLYEQY
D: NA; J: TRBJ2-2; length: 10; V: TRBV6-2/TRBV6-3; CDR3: ASSWYAGGLF
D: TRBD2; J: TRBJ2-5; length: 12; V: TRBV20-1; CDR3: SARTSGGAGTQY
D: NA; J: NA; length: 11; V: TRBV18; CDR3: ASSEGGRSEQF